The sequence of this T cell receptor beta chain was determined in a study of shared clonotypes between healthy human individuals. Findings and caveats of the study: The authors sampled blood alone, and tissue repertoires likely differ.

V was trimmed by 0 bases and J by 9 bases, leaving 12 bases between them. Germline CDR1 and CDR2: SGHAT and FQNNGV. The CDR3 is 13 residues long. Unsorted PBMC DNA was sequenced on ten immunoSEQ deep assay plates. Libraries were prepared by immunoSEQ multiplex PCR; TCRdb keeps only in-frame clonotypes and omits some of them. There are about 490,000 clones in the sample; around 80% occur only once, and roughly 13% lies in the top ten. Unsorted material relied on about 90 million PBMCs as the source of genomic DNA. With regard to this clone: Its antigen remains unknown.

Sequencing used PBMCs. The genes are TRBV11-2 and TRBJ2-7; tentatively, D is TRBD2 (6 bases). The clonotype was recovered from a woman between 40 and 50 years old in good health. Some clones in this sample may be carry-over from other donors' samples. CDR3 loop: CASSLDRQGGQYF. The CDR3 DNA reads TGTGCCAGCAGCTTAGATCGGCAGGGAGGGCAGTACTTC.